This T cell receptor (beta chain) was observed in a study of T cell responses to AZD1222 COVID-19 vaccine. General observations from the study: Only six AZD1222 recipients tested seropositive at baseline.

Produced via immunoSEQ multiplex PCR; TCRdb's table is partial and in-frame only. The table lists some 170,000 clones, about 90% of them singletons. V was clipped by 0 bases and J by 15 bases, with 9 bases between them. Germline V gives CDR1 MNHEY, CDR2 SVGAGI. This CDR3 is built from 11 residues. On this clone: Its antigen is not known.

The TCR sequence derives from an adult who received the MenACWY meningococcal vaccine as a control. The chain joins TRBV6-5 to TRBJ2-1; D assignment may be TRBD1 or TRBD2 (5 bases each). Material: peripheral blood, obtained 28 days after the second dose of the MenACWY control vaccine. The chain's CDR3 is CASSYSGVTFF. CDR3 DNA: TGTGCCAGCAGTTACTCGGGGGTAACGTTCTTC.